This TCR beta chain stems from a study of blood T cell repertoires in COVID-19. Sequencing used immunoSEQ multiplex PCR; TCRdb keeps in-frame clones, though not all of them. Of tens of thousands of clones detected, 89% appear once; the ten largest clones hold roughly 9.6%. The V end was cut by 5 bases, the J end by 0 bases, with 23 bases between. Germline loops: CDR1 SGHTA, CDR2 FQGNSA. This CDR3 has 19 residues. This sequence originates from an older man with acute or convalescent COVID-19. The V gene is TRBV7-2, the J gene TRBJ2-1; D is possibly TRBD2 (6 bases). The sequenced material came from peripheral blood. The CDR3 DNA is TGTGCCAGCAGCCCGACACGGACTATAATCGCGAGCTCCTACAATGAGCAGTTCTTC. Its translation is CASSPTRTIIASSYNEQFF. Using reference TRBV7-2 and TRBJ2-1 for the parts outside the CDR3, the full variable domain is GAGVSQSPSNKVTEKGKDVELRCDPISGHTALYWYRQSLGQGLEFLIYFQGNSAPDKSGLPSDRFSAERTGGSVSTLTIQRTQQEDSAVYLCASSPTRTIIASSYNEQFFGPGTRLTVL.